This passage covers 22 T cell receptor beta chains from one sample sequenced in a study of blood T cell repertoires in COVID-19. Measured with immunoSEQ multiplex PCR; TCRdb has only the in-frame clones, and not every one. The sample records roughly 58,000 clones, 72% being singletons. Sequenced sample: PBMCs or T cells enriched from blood (not recorded which). The receptor source for this set is a woman aged 60-75 years who had been exposed to COVID-19.

This clone has only a few counts. The chain couples TRBV30 to TRBJ1-5; D unclear. Germline CDR1 reads GTSNPN; CDR2 reads SVGIG (reference sequence). The CDR3 extends over 11 amino acids. V was cut by 5 bases and J by 5 bases, with 7 bases left in between. This CDR3 reads CAWPSDQPQHF. In nucleotides, the CDR3 is TGTGCCTGGCCATCGGATCAGCCCCAGCATTTT.

The chain has TRBV6-4 and TRBJ2-5, with TRBD1 as a possible D gene (5 bases). Germline CDR1 is MRHNA and CDR2 is SNTAGT. Trimming cost V 4 bases and J 3 bases, with 9 bases left between them. The CDR3 sequence is 13 residues long. The CDR3 sequence: CASSVGPKETQYF. CDR3 nucleotide sequence: TGTGCCAGCAGTGTGGGGCCGAAAGAGACCCAGTACTTC.

The chain joins TRBV7-9 to TRBJ1-5; 9 bases are a match to TRBD1. CDR1 and CDR2 (germline): SEHNR, FQNEAQ (reference sequence). The V and J ends lost 3 bases and 7 bases, in that order; junction bases with no gene match: 4. The CDR3 is made up of 14 amino acids. The DNA of the CDR3 is TGTGCCAGCAGCTTTGGGACAGGGTTACAGCCCCAGCATTTT. Translated, it gives CASSFGTGLQPQHF.

The J gene is TRBJ2-3, the V gene TRBV4-2; D gene ambiguous. CDR3 size: 16 residues. V was trimmed by 1 base and J by 4 bases, leaving 15 bases between them. Looked up from germline, CDR1 is LGHNA and CDR2 is YNFKEQ. Here the CDR3 reads CASSQGAQTTADTQYF. CDR3 in DNA: TGTGCCAGCAGCCAAGGAGCCCAAACTACCGCAGATACGCAGTATTTT.

The rearrangement uses TRBV29-1 and TRBJ2-2; weak D call: TRBD2 (5 bases). Trimming left V 0 bases short and J 6 bases short, with 14 bases between. Germline assignment: CDR1 SQVTM and CDR2 ANQGSEA. The CDR3 runs 15 residues. CDR3 in amino acids: CSVEEAGTDAGELFF. The CDR3 DNA reads as TGCAGCGTTGAAGAGGCGGGCACGGACGCCGGGGAGCTGTTTTTT.

The J gene is TRBJ1-2, the V gene TRBV29-1; weak D call: TRBD1 (6 bases). Germline assignment: CDR1 SQVTM and CDR2 ANQGSEA. Trimming took 5 bases from V and 4 from J, leaving 11 bases between them. The CDR3 spans 12 residues. The CDR3 loop reads CSVLQGSYGYTF. Written as DNA, the CDR3 is TGCAGCGTTCTTCAGGGGAGCTATGGCTACACCTTC.

The chain couples TRBV7-2 to TRBJ2-2, with 8 bases that match TRBD2. The germline CDR1 and CDR2 sequences are SGHTA and FQGNSA. J gave up 7 bases and V 4 bases, and 11 bases lay outside the gene matches. This CDR3 has 16 residues. The CDR3 bases are TGTGCCAGCAGCTCCTTCACCGGGACTAGAGTCGGGGAGCTGTTTTTT. Residues: CASSSFTGTRVGELFF.

The V gene is TRBV19, the J gene TRBJ2-2, with D possibly matching TRBD2 (6 bases). Trimming shortened V by 10 bases and J by 3 bases, and 15 bases separated the two germline ends. Germline CDR1 LNHDA, CDR2 SQIVND (reference sequence). The CDR3 runs to 14 residues. CDR3 residues: CAIKQGGDTGELFF. CDR3 DNA sequence: TGTGCCATTAAGCAGGGAGGCGACACCGGGGAGCTGTTTTTT.

The rearrangement links TRBV2 to TRBJ2-2; D remains ambiguous. The V and J ends lost 4 bases and 6 bases respectively, with 9 bases between them. The CDR3 covers 13 residues. Per germline, CDR1 SNHLY and CDR2 FYNNEI. DNA for the CDR3: TGTGCCAGCAGTGTCGGTGAGGCCGGGGAGCTGTTTTTT. It is translated as CASSVGEAGELFF.

By share, this clone ranks as medium-sized. The rearrangement links TRBV3-1 (or the pseudogene TRBV3-2) to TRBJ2-7; D is ambiguous. V was clipped by 1 base and J by 0 bases, with 10 bases between them. Germline lookup yields CDR1 LGHDT and CDR2 YNNKEL (reference sequence). The CDR3 has 15 amino acids. The CDR3 DNA is TGTGCCAGCAGCCAAGCGGTGGGCTACTCCTACGAGCAGTACTTC. Translation: CASSQAVGYSYEQYF.

V is TRBV9 and J is TRBJ2-3; maybe TRBD2 (5 bases). The CDR3 consists of 16 residues. Between the trimmed V and J ends, which lost 4 bases and 0 bases, there was a span of 15 bases. Germline CDR1 and CDR2: SGDLS and YYNGEE. The CDR3 loop reads CASSPRGSGSTDTQYF. The CDR3 DNA is TGTGCCAGCAGCCCCCGTGGGAGCGGTAGCACAGATACGCAGTATTTT.

V gene TRBV19 combines with J gene TRBJ2-7, with D possibly TRBD2 on 5 matching bases. Germline CDR1 reads LNHDA; CDR2 reads SQIVND (reference sequence). The CDR3 runs 14 residues. Trimming took 9 bases from V and 4 from J, leaving 19 bases between them. The CDR3 sequence: CASSLGLAAYEQYF. CDR3 nucleotide sequence: TGTGCCAGCAGTTTAGGGCTAGCCGCGTACGAGCAGTACTTC.

CDR3 sequence: CAISAGGLSPLHF. The CDR3 DNA sequence: TGTGCCATCAGTGCAGGGGGGCTCTCACCCCTCCACTTT. V and J are TRBV10-3 and TRBJ1-6; 7 bases map to TRBD1. Germline loops: CDR1 ENHRY, CDR2 SYGVKD. This CDR3 comprises 13 residues. Trimming took 4 bases from V and 10 from J; bases not matched to a gene: 4.

A few counts support this clone. CDR3 bases: TGTGCCAGCAGCTTACCTCAGGTCCTAGGCTACACCTTC. This translates into CASSLPQVLGYTF. V is TRBV7-9 and J is TRBJ1-2; D remains unclear. Germline assignment: CDR1 SEHNR and CDR2 FQNEAQ (reference sequence). V was trimmed by 2 bases and J by 8 bases, leaving 12 bases between them. CDR3 length: 13 amino acids.

This chain links TRBV24-1 with TRBJ1-5; TRBD1 matches at 10 bases. CDR3 size: 16 residues. Germline lookup yields CDR1 KGHDR and CDR2 SFDVKD. Trimming removed 3 bases from V and 7 bases from J; junction bases left unmatched: 8. The CDR3: CATSDRTGGVGQPQHF. CDR3 DNA sequence: TGTGCCACCAGTGATCGGACAGGGGGAGTAGGACAGCCCCAGCATTTT.

This chain connects TRBV4-2 to TRBJ1-1, with D uncertain. The CDR3 extends over 14 amino acids. Germline V CDR1 and CDR2: LGHNA, YNFKEQ. Trimming stripped 2 bases from V and 2 bases from J, with 9 bases between. The CDR3 nucleotides read TGTGCCAGCAGCCAATCCGGGTTCAACACTGAAGCTTTCTTT. Its translation: CASSQSGFNTEAFF.

The chain carries TRBV7-8 and TRBJ1-1, with D unclear. Trimming stripped 5 bases from V and 6 bases from J, with 16 bases between. This CDR3 has 14 residues. Germline V gene sequence: CDR1 SGHVS, CDR2 FQNEAQ. Here the CDR3 DNA reads TGTGCCAGCAGCCGAAATCGCGGGAGTGCTGAAGCTTTCTTT. Its protein is CASSRNRGSAEAFF.

The rearrangement links TRBV5-1 to TRBJ2-5; 7 bases agree with TRBD2. The CDR3 runs to 16 residues. Germline-derived CDR1 and CDR2 are SGHRS and YFSETQ. Trimming cost V 2 bases and J 4 bases; bases outside gene matches: 11. This CDR3 reads CASSLIRTRPGETQYF. CDR3 in DNA: TGCGCCAGCAGCTTAATCCGGACTAGACCGGGAGAGACCCAGTACTTC.

This chain connects TRBV7-8 to TRBJ2-3; 7 bases fit TRBD2. The CDR3 has 15 residues. Germline assignment: CDR1 SGHVS and CDR2 FQNEAQ. Trimming took 4 bases from V and 0 from J; bases not matched to a gene: 4. Here the CDR3 reads CASSSLGLSTDTQYF. The CDR3 DNA reads TGTGCCAGCAGCTCATTGGGACTAAGCACAGATACGCAGTATTTT.

This clone was seen more than once but under ten times. This sequence joins TRBV29-1 and TRBJ2-2, with 9 bases lining up with TRBD2. In germline, CDR1 is SQVTM, CDR2 ANQGSEA. This CDR3 is built from 13 residues. V lost 6 bases and J lost 5; bases outside the gene matches: 4. CDR3 sequence reads: CSVSLAGTGELFF. The CDR3 region has the DNA TGCAGCGTCAGCCTAGCGGGAACCGGGGAGCTGTTTTTT.

The J gene is TRBJ2-3, the V gene TRBV28; 8 bases fit TRBD1. The CDR3 consists of 12 residues. Trimming removed 8 bases from V and 8 bases from J; junction bases left unmatched: 6. Germline V lookup: CDR1 MDHEN, CDR2 SYDVKM. The CDR3 is CASGSRGLTQYF. CDR3 sequence (DNA): TGTGCCAGCGGATCCAGGGGGCTTACGCAGTATTTT. The variable domain in full, completed from reference TRBV28 and TRBJ2-3, reads DVKVTQSSRYLVKRTGEKVFLECVQDMDHENMFWYRQDPGLGLRLIYFSYDVKMKEKGDIPEGYSVSREKKERFSLILESASTNQTSMYLCASGSRGLTQYFGPGTRLTVL.

This clone was found once. The V and J genes are TRBV12-5 and TRBJ2-5; 9 bases align to TRBD2. The CDR3 loop spans 13 amino acids. Germline V gene data show CDR1 as LGHNT and CDR2 as FRNRAP. The CDR3 DNA follows: TGTGCAGGAAGGGCGGGAGGGCAAGAGACCCAGTACTTC. It specifies CAGRAGGQETQYF. Combining the CDR3 with reference TRBV12-5 and TRBJ2-5 gives the whole variable domain DARVTQTPRHKVTEMGQEVTMRCQPILGHNTVFWYRQTMMQGLELLAYFRNRAPLDDSGMPKDRFSAEMPDATLATLKIQPSEPRDSAVYFCAGRAGGQETQYFGPGTRLLVL.